This TCR beta chain originates from a study of PD-L1 blockade in urothelial cancer. Disease in patients was locally advanced or metastatic urothelial carcinoma. Here immunoSEQ multiplex PCR was the method, and the copy in TCRdb shows in-frame clones only, minus some. The sample consists of 20,000 to 25,000 clones, around 90% of them appearing once. The clonotype comes from an older woman with urothelial cancer. The sequencing here drew on PBMCs, taken around atezolizumab (anti-PD-L1) treatment.

CDR3 sequence reads: CASSSDRGLYGYTF. For the CDR3, the DNA is TGTGCCAGCAGCTCCGACAGGGGGCTGTATGGCTACACCTTC. The chain employs TRBV9 and TRBJ1-2, with 10 bases lining up with TRBD1. The CDR3 length is 14 residues. Trimming at V came to 4 bases and at J to 5 bases, leaving 5 bases not matched to a gene. Germline V gives CDR1 SGDLS, CDR2 YYNGEE.